Only a few counts were recorded for the clone carrying this T cell receptor (beta chain). This record belongs to a study of OX40 agonist ivuxolimab in advanced cancers. Assay: immunoSEQ multiplex PCR; the TCRdb copy retains only in-frame clones and omits some. The sample records around 95,000 clones, 90% being singletons. Exclusion of a patient followed from autoimmune disease history or systemic immunosuppression. The CDR3 totals 16 residues. CDR1 LNHNV and CDR2 YYDKDF come from the germline V gene (reference sequence). V was pared by 0 bases and J by 5 bases, with 17 bases between. The sample in question was CD4+ or CD8+ T cells sorted from blood, obtained in a trial of the OX40 agonist ivuxolimab. The clonotype comes from an adult with an advanced solid tumor such as melanoma, head and neck, liver or kidney cancer. The J gene is TRBJ2-7, the V gene TRBV15; tentative D call: TRBD1 (5 bases). The CDR3 is CATSRDNPQGSHEQYF. The CDR3 coding sequence is TGTGCCACCAGCAGAGATAACCCCCAGGGTAGTCACGAGCAGTACTTC.